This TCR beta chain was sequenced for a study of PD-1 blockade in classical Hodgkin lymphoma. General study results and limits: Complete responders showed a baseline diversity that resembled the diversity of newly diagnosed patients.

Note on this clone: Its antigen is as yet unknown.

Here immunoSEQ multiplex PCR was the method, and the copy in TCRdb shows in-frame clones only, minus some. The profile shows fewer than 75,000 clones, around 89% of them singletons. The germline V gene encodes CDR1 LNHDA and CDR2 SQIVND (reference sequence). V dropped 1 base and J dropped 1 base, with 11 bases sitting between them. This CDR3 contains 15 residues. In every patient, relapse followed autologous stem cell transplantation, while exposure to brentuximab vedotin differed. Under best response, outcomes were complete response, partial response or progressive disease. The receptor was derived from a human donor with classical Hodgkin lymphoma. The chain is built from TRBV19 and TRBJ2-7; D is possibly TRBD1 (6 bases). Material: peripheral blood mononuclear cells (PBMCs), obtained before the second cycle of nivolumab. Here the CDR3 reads CASSIGSGQSYEQYF. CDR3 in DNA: TGTGCCAGTAGTATAGGGTCTGGACAGTCCTACGAGCAGTACTTC.